This TCR beta chain was identified in a study of T-cell memory formation after mild COVID-19. The V and J ends lost 2 bases and 5 bases, in that order; junction bases with no gene match: 9. This CDR3 comprises 15 residues. CDR1 DFQATT and CDR2 SNEGSKA come from the germline V gene (reference sequence). TCRdb passed the 5' RACE reads through MiXCR, listing each CDR3 protein once. The repertoire holds about 560,000 distinct CDR3 sequences, with under 20% as singletons. Sequences were obtained from PBMCs or a T cell subset sorted from them (not recorded which). The chain is built from TRBV20-1 and TRBJ2-5; 9 nucleotides agree with TRBD1. The sequence was collected from an adult woman who had mild COVID-19 (a few samples of this study predate the infection). Cell type and time point are not known. The CDR3 sequence: CSARYNRGRGETQYF. The CDR3 bases are TGCAGTGCTAGATACAACAGGGGGCGTGGGGAGACCCAGTACTTC.